This T cell receptor beta chain comes out of a study of esophageal squamous cell carcinoma under preoperative chemotherapy. TCRdb redid the calling of the PCR reads with MiXCR, one entry per CDR3 protein. The table includes 15,000 or so distinct CDR3 sequences, less than 60% detected once. Noted time point: before preoperative PTX-NDP chemotherapy. V dropped 5 bases and J dropped 1 base, with 10 bases sitting between them. The germline V gene has CDR1 SGHTA and CDR2 FQGTGA. The CDR3 consists of 14 residues. The rearrangement uses TRBV7-3 and TRBJ2-3; D gene ambiguous. Sampling took place from a patient given preoperative chemotherapy. This TCR was sampled from a human donor with esophageal squamous cell carcinoma. The donor label of this sample is uncertain. DNA for the CDR3: TGTGCCAGCAGCCCGAAGAGCGGCACAGATACGCAGTATTTT. As protein: CASSPKSGTDTQYF.